What follows are 8 T cell receptor beta chains derived from one specimen sequenced in a study of T cells in Graves' hyperthyroidism and ophthalmopathy (dated by TCRdb to the late 2010s). The library was obtained by multiplex PCR. Sequenced using an Illumina HiSeq 2000. The TCR beta CDR3 regions were amplified from the RNA transcripts. For the first round of RT-PCR on the TCR CDR3, the HTBI primer set was used together with the Qiagen OneStep RT-PCR kit. In-frame beta chains were kept once TCRdb had trimmed the public reads at Q25 with fastp and called clones with MiXCR. All rows with the same CDR3 protein become a single entry with the most common DNA and genes. For this sample the table gives around 300,000 distinct CDR3 sequences, of which approximately 15% were detected only once. Approximately 25% of the sample rests with the top ten. Material: blood. The receptors here all came from a woman in her twenties or thirties with Graves' hyperthyroidism.

This clonotype was recorded a few times. J is TRBJ2-2 and V is TRBV4-1; D perhaps matches TRBD1 (5 bases). The CDR3 contains 15 residues. Germline assignment: CDR1 MGHRA and CDR2 YSYEKL. Trimming took off 0 bases at V and 3 bases at J, with 8 bases between the two ends. The CDR3 DNA reads as TGCGCCAGCAGCCAAGAGTCAGGGTACACCGGGGAGCTGTTTTTT. Translated: CASSQESGYTGELFF.

This clonotype was recorded many times. The genes are TRBV29-1 and TRBJ2-5; either TRBD1 or TRBD2 may supply D (6 bases each). This CDR3 is built from 14 residues. V was cut by 8 bases and J by 5 bases, with 21 bases left in between. Looked up from germline, CDR1 is SQVTM and CDR2 is ANQGSEA. In DNA, the CDR3 is TGCAGCTCCGACCCTTCGGGGGCGGGGGAGACCCAGTACTTC. It yields the protein CSSDPSGAGETQYF.

In its sample, this clonotype was seen a few times. The chain links TRBV6-1 to TRBJ2-5; no clear D gene. Trimming cost V 4 bases and J 6 bases, with 6 bases left between them. The CDR3 length is 11 residues. Germline V gives CDR1 MNHNS, CDR2 SASEGT. In DNA form, the CDR3 reads TGTGCCAGCAGTGGACCCAAGACCCAGTACTTC. This gives the protein CASSGPKTQYF.

In this sample, this clonotype turned up many times. The gene calls are TRBV5-4 and TRBJ2-3; TRBD2 is a possible D gene (5 bases). This CDR3 contains 14 residues. V was pared by 4 bases and J by 4 bases, with 13 bases between. CDR1 and CDR2 (germline): SGHNT, YYREEE (reference sequence). CDR3 DNA: TGTGCCAGCAGCACCGGGATGGAGGCAGATACGCAGTATTTT. It translates to CASSTGMEADTQYF.

The chain links TRBV30 to TRBJ2-7; no firm D call. Deletions cut 1 base from V and 2 bases from J, with 9 bases between. Germline assignment: CDR1 GTSNPN and CDR2 SVGIG (reference sequence). The CDR3 length is 13 residues. In nucleotides, the CDR3 is TGTGCCTGGAGTGAGCCGGGCCCCTACGAGCAGTACTTC. Translating it yields CAWSEPGPYEQYF.

This clonotype was found many times. V and J are TRBV12-3 or TRBV12-4 and TRBJ2-2, with D perhaps given as TRBD1 or TRBD2 (6 bases each). This CDR3 comprises 15 residues. V lost 6 bases to trimming and J lost 0 bases, with 11 bases between them. The CDR3 sequence is CASSIGGPNTGELFF. The CDR3 DNA is TGTGCCAGCAGCATCGGGGGCCCGAACACCGGGGAGCTGTTTTTT.

The chain joins TRBV3-1 to TRBJ1-6, with D unclear. Germline loops: CDR1 LGHDT, CDR2 YNNKEL (reference sequence). The CDR3 covers 16 residues. The germline V and J ends were trimmed by 4 bases and 10 bases, with 20 bases remaining between them. This chain's CDR3 is CASSLILAGVRSPLHF. The CDR3 DNA reads TGTGCCAGCAGCCTAATCCTCGCCGGGGTGCGATCACCCCTCCACTTT.

This clonotype occurred a few times. This chain joins TRBV30 and TRBJ1-1, with TRBD1 as a possible D gene (6 bases). Trimming stripped 1 base from V and 1 base from J, with 13 bases between. CDR1 GTSNPN and CDR2 SVGIG come from the germline V gene (reference sequence). CDR3 length: 15 amino acids. The CDR3 bases are TGTGCCTGGAGTGGGGGACATCCCAGGAACACTGAAGCTTTCTTT. Amino acids: CAWSGGHPRNTEAFF.